These T cell receptor beta chains were read from a single sample in a study of cytomegalovirus exposure and HLA in healthy donors. Clones were read by immunoSEQ multiplex PCR, and TCRdb kept only the in-frame ones, dropping some. Found here are 89,000 or so clones, 85% to 95% of them singletons; the top ten hold approximately 1%. Sequencing was performed on PBMCs. The receptors originated from a woman aged 25 to 39 in good health and CMV-seropositive. Each CDR3 is given with its conserved first and last residue. Each record gives: V gene, CDR3 protein.

V gene: TRBV4-3
CDR3 protein: CASSLLGQSTDTQYF

V gene: TRBV7-2
CDR3 protein: CASRVSGSTDTQYF

V gene: TRBV6-6
CDR3 protein: CASSHRTRNIQYF

V gene: TRBV6-6
CDR3 protein: CASYLAGSEQFF

V gene: TRBV6-5
CDR3 protein: CASSQGQGPEKLFF

V gene: TRBV4-1
CDR3 protein: CASSQWTTYEQYF

V gene: TRBV10-1
CDR3 protein: CASSEGRGLEETQYF

V gene: TRBV5-1
CDR3 protein: CASSLLGNQPQHF

V gene: TRBV15
CDR3 protein: CATSRKSPGQGEQYF

V gene: TRBV5-1
CDR3 protein: CASSLGLAGGPLNEQYF

V gene: TRBV21-1
CDR3 protein: CASSNGGVEQYF

V gene: TRBV14
CDR3 protein: CASSQEQDYGYTF

V gene: TRBV9
CDR3 protein: CASSAASGAYEQYF

V gene: TRBV7-2
CDR3 protein: CASSLAASGGGEYF

V gene: TRBV19
CDR3 protein: CASSIDSAGPYNEQFF

V gene: TRBV4-3
CDR3 protein: CASSQRLAGTGNYEQYF

V gene: TRBV19
CDR3 protein: CASSSFGSGRGPADTQYF

V gene: TRBV19
CDR3 protein: CASSPLRGGGSNSNQPQHF

V gene: TRBV7-9
CDR3 protein: CASSFGTGTGELFF

V gene: TRBV29-1
CDR3 protein: CSVGMLARTDTQYF

V gene: TRBV5-1
CDR3 protein: CASRNTGGSVEQYF

V gene: TRBV5-1
CDR3 protein: CASSLGTGKETQYF

V gene: TRBV10-3
CDR3 protein: CAISDHGTSGSYEQYF

V gene: TRBV29-1
CDR3 protein: CSVEETTGSQYF

V gene: TRBV4-3
CDR3 protein: CASSQAGTGELFF

V gene: TRBV4-1
CDR3 protein: CASSQDYRGGHEQYF

V gene: TRBV15
CDR3 protein: CATSRPKRASGKWNEQFF

V gene: TRBV4-3
CDR3 protein: CASSQKQGYEQYF

V gene: TRBV4-3
CDR3 protein: CASSQDGLAGVDTQYF

V gene: TRBV28
CDR3 protein: CASSRGFGTEAFF

V gene: TRBV18
CDR3 protein: CASSPGRVGYEQYF

V gene: TRBV7-2
CDR3 protein: CASSSGDSPYEQYF

V gene: TRBV9
CDR3 protein: CASSVVASSGRAADTQYF

V gene: TRBV15
CDR3 protein: CATSRFLLQETQYF